The clone carrying this T cell receptor beta chain was detected once. The antigen remains unidentified. Profiled with immunoSEQ multiplex PCR; TCRdb holds only in-frame clones, not every one. This table holds roughly 45,000 clones, approximately 86% found once. The entry originates in a study of OX40 agonist ivuxolimab in advanced cancers. Study-wide points: Among some nonresponders, normalized T-cell clonal expansion was also low.

CDR1 is SGHAT, CDR2 FQNNGV, per germline. Between the trimmed V and J ends, which lost 5 bases and 6 bases, there was a span of 17 bases. This CDR3 is built from 14 residues. This chain connects TRBV11-2 to TRBJ2-7, with D possibly TRBD1 on 5 matching bases. The receptor comes from an adult with an advanced solid tumor such as melanoma, head and neck, liver or kidney cancer. Sequencing used CD4+ or CD8+ T cells sorted from blood, obtained in a trial of the OX40 agonist ivuxolimab. CDR3 region: CASSIFSRGSEQYF. DNA of the CDR3: TGTGCCAGCAGCATCTTCTCTAGGGGCTCCGAGCAGTACTTC. The full variable domain, with the rest looked up from reference TRBV11-2 and TRBJ2-7, is EAGVAQSPRYKIIEKRQSVAFWCNPISGHATLYWYQQILGQGPKLLIQFQNNGVVDDSQLPKDRFSAERLKGVDSTLKIQPAKLEDSAVYLCASSIFSRGSEQYFGPGTRLTVT.